The 29 T cell receptor beta chains listed next were all sequenced from one sample in a study of Graves' ophthalmopathy and Graves' hyperthyroidism (dated by TCRdb to between 2017 and 2018). TCRdb records Illumina HiSeq 2000 as the sequencer. For repertoire sequencing, the TCR beta CDR3 regions were amplified from RNA transcripts. The first round of RT-PCR was done with HTBI primers and the Qiagen OneStep RT-PCR kit, and was followed by a second round of multiplex PCR, then size selection and purification. TCRdb reprocessing: public reads trimmed at Q25 with fastp, clones called with MiXCR, in-frame beta chains kept. Each CDR3 protein appears once, grouped with its most common genes and DNA. The sample includes under 400,000 distinct CDR3 sequences, with about a sixth observed a single time. About 12% of the sample rests with the top ten. Sequenced input: peripheral blood. These receptors were collected from an adult man with Graves' ophthalmopathy.

The chain recombines TRBV11-1 with TRBJ2-1; the match to TRBD2 covers 7 bases. Germline CDR1 is SGHAT and CDR2 is FQDESV (reference sequence). The CDR3 spans 15 residues. Unmatched junction bases numbered 9, after V lost 5 bases and J lost 5 bases. The DNA of the CDR3 is TGTGCCAGCAGCCGTCCGGGACTATTAGACAATGAGCAGTTCTTC. Encoded protein: CASSRPGLLDNEQFF. The variable domain in full, with the rest retrieved from reference TRBV11-1 and TRBJ2-1, is EAEVAQSPRYKITEKSQAVAFWCDPISGHATLYWYRQILGQGPELLVQFQDESVVDDSQLPKDRFSAERLKGVDSTLKIQPAELGDSAMYLCASSRPGLLDNEQFFGPGTRLTVL.

This clonotype came up many times. The V and J genes are TRBV28 and TRBJ2-7, with D tentatively TRBD1 or TRBD2 (7 bases each). V was shortened by 5 bases and J by 9 bases, with 20 bases between the two germline ends. The CDR3 sequence is 14 residues long. Germline CDR1 MDHEN, CDR2 SYDVKM. The CDR3 here is CASSPRGQGGRQYF. CDR3 DNA sequence: TGTGCCAGCAGTCCCCGGGGCCAGGGGGGGAGGCAGTACTTC.

This clonotype was counted many times. CDR3 sequence reads: CASSPIQGSGANVLTF. DNA of the CDR3: TGTGCCAGCAGCCCGATACAGGGCTCTGGGGCCAACGTCCTGACTTTC. The chain links TRBV7-8 to TRBJ2-6; D possibly corresponds to TRBD1 (6 bases). With 5 bases removed from V and 0 bases from J, the gap between germline ends came to 11 bases. CDR3 length: 16 amino acids. Germline V gene sequence: CDR1 SGHVS, CDR2 FQNEAQ.

This clonotype was counted ten times or more. The chain is built from TRBV7-9 and TRBJ1-1; 7 bases match TRBD1. Germline V gives CDR1 SEHNR, CDR2 FQNEAQ (reference sequence). The ends lost 6 bases at V and 4 bases at J; junction bases unmatched: 11. The CDR3 has 15 residues. CDR3 coding DNA: TGTGCCAGCAGTTCCGGACAGGTCGGAGTCACTGAAGCTTTCTTT. This encodes CASSSGQVGVTEAFF.

This clonotype was picked up many times. The J gene is TRBJ2-7, the V gene TRBV20-1; 7 positions agree with TRBD2. The V segment lost 2 bases and the J segment 3 bases; nucleotides outside the gene matches: 25. CDR1 is DFQATT and CDR2 is SNEGSKA in the germline V gene (reference sequence). CDR3 length: 20 residues. In DNA form, the CDR3 reads TGCAGTGCTAGAATTTGGGCGGGAGTTCAACTCGGGGGTAGGGACTACGAGCAGTACTTC. It translates to CSARIWAGVQLGGRDYEQYF.

This clonotype was seen many times. This sequence joins TRBV12-3 or TRBV12-4 and TRBJ1-5; 7 positions agree with TRBD1. After removal of 0 bases from V and 2 bases from J, the junction contained 13 bases not matched to a gene. This CDR3 is built from 19 residues. The CDR3 nucleotides are TGTGCCAGCAGTTTAGCCGGGACAGCACTCCAGAGGGGCAATCAGCCCCAGCATTTT. Translating gives CASSLAGTALQRGNQPQHF.

This clonotype was recorded many times. J is TRBJ2-7 and V is TRBV11-2; 9 nucleotides match TRBD1. CDR3 length equals 16 residues. The ends lost 5 bases at V and 0 bases at J; junction bases unmatched: 8. Per the germline V gene, CDR1 is SGHAT and CDR2 is FQNNGV. This CDR3 is CASSHGTGRSSYEQYF. In DNA form, the CDR3 reads TGTGCCAGCAGCCACGGGACAGGGCGAAGCTCCTACGAGCAGTACTTC.

The chain recombines TRBV11-2 with TRBJ2-7, with 12 bases matching TRBD1. Looked up from germline, CDR1 is SGHAT and CDR2 is FQNNGV. This CDR3 has 14 residues. V lost 5 bases, J lost 6 bases, and 5 bases stayed unmatched. This CDR3 reads CASSLGTGGAEQYF. The CDR3 nucleotides read TGTGCCAGCAGCCTTGGGACAGGGGGCGCCGAGCAGTACTTC.

A remark on this clonotype: A much larger clone lies a single base off, so this may be a read error. The chain joins TRBV7-8 to TRBJ2-5, with D perhaps TRBD1 or TRBD2 (5 bases each). The V gene's germline CDR1 is SGHVS and CDR2 FQNEAQ. This CDR3 is built from 16 residues. Here the CDR3 DNA reads TGTACCAGCAGCTTTAGCACAACTCAGGGACCAGAGACCCAGTACTTC. Its protein product is CTSSFSTTQGPETQYF.

This clonotype was counted many times. The genes are TRBV6-1 and TRBJ2-2; 7 nucleotides match TRBD1. Per germline, CDR1 MNHNS and CDR2 SASEGT. V shed 4 bases, J shed 4 bases, and the junction held 9 bases outside the gene matches. The CDR3 is made up of 16 amino acids. This CDR3 is CASSAETGSGTGELFF. CDR3 nucleotide sequence: TGTGCCAGCAGTGCCGAGACAGGGTCGGGCACCGGGGAGCTGTTTTTT.

This clonotype was counted only a few times. The chain has TRBV5-1 and TRBJ1-1; 10 bases fit TRBD1. The V and J ends lost 4 bases and 3 bases, in that order; junction bases with no gene match: 9. CDR3 length: 16 residues. The V gene's germline CDR1 is SGHRS and CDR2 YFSETQ. CDR3 residues: CASSDGQGVLYTEAFF. CDR3 coding DNA: TGCGCCAGCAGCGATGGACAGGGGGTCCTCTACACTGAAGCTTTCTTT.

This clonotype has ten or more counts. The chain carries TRBV15 and TRBJ1-6; D unresolved. This CDR3 is 13 amino acids long. The germline CDR1 and CDR2 sequences are LNHNV and YYDKDF (reference sequence). The V end was cut by 0 bases, the J end by 7 bases, with 4 bases between. CDR3 loop: CATSRDLNSPLHF. The CDR3 DNA reads as TGTGCCACCAGCAGAGATCTGAATTCACCCCTCCACTTT.

This clonotype was detected ten times or more. The V gene is TRBV9, the J gene TRBJ1-6, with D maybe TRBD1 (6 bases). The germline gives CDR1 SGDLS, CDR2 YYNGEE. This CDR3 has 15 amino acids. The V and J ends lost 2 bases and 7 bases respectively, with 13 bases between them. The CDR3 is CASSVTGGRNSPLHF. In DNA, the CDR3 is TGTGCCAGCAGCGTGACGGGGGGCCGCAATTCACCCCTCCACTTT.

This clonotype was detected ten times or more. The chain has TRBV24-1 and TRBJ2-2; TRBD1 matches 11 bases. V trimming: 3 bases; J trimming: 8 bases; junction bases outside the gene matches: 4. The CDR3 spans 15 residues. Germline CDR1 and CDR2: KGHDR and SFDVKD. CDR3 amino acids: CATSDHGQGAGELFF. The CDR3 nucleotides are TGTGCCACCAGTGATCACGGACAGGGGGCTGGGGAGCTGTTTTTT.

There are many counts of this clonotype. V and J are TRBV10-3 and TRBJ1-2, with 9 bases lining up with TRBD1. CDR1 and CDR2 (germline): ENHRY, SYGVKD. This CDR3 is built from 12 residues. V lost 9 bases to trimming and J lost 7 bases; unmatched junction nucleotides: 6. CDR3 residues: CAMRGQGSGYTF. The CDR3 bases are TGTGCCATGAGGGGACAGGGTAGTGGCTACACCTTC.

This clonotype was picked up many times. The genes are TRBV7-6 and TRBJ2-7; tentative D call: TRBD1 (5 bases). Looked up from germline, CDR1 is SGHVS and CDR2 is FNYEAQ. This CDR3 contains 14 residues. The CDR3 DNA sequence: TGTGCACAGGAACTCCCTAAAAGCTCCTACGAGCAGTACTTC. The encoded protein is CAQELPKSSYEQYF. Filled out from reference TRBV7-6 and TRBJ2-7, the complete variable domain reads GAGVSQSPRYKVTKRGQDVALRCDPISGHVSLYWYRQALGQGPEFLTYFNYEAQQDKSGLPNDRFSAERPEGSISTLTIQRTEQRDSAMYRCAQELPKSSYEQYFGPGTRLTVT.

The CDR3 region is CSAGTPGETQYF. CDR3 in DNA: TGCAGCGCAGGGACTCCGGGGGAGACCCAGTACTTC. The rearrangement links TRBV20-1 to TRBJ2-5, with D tentatively TRBD2 (6 bases). The germline CDR1 and CDR2 sequences are DFQATT and SNEGSKA (reference sequence). This CDR3 contains 12 residues.

This clonotype was counted ten times or more. This chain connects TRBV5-1 to TRBJ1-1; the D is unclear. CDR1 SGHRS and CDR2 YFSETQ come from the germline V gene. The CDR3 extends over 14 amino acids. V was shortened by 0 bases and J by 1 base, with 7 bases between the two germline ends. The CDR3 DNA is TGCGCCAGCAGCTTGGCGGCGGGGAACACTGAAGCTTTCTTT. This sequence encodes CASSLAAGNTEAFF. Based on the CDR3 plus reference TRBV5-1 and TRBJ1-1, the full variable domain is KAGVTQTPRYLIKTRGQQVTLSCSPISGHRSVSWYQQTPGQGLQFLFEYFSETQRNKGNFPGRFSGRQFSNSRSEMNVSTLELGDSALYLCASSLAAGNTEAFFGQGTRLTVV.

As regards this clonotype: A read error may be the cause here, since a much bigger clone is one base away. Lacking the conserved final phenylalanine or tryptophan, this CDR3 likely reflects a read error. V usage is TRBV4-1 and J usage is TRBJ1-5; D is perhaps TRBD1 (5 bases). Germline-derived CDR1 and CDR2 are MGHRA and YSYEKL. V was trimmed by 0 bases and J by 9 bases, leaving 12 bases between them. The CDR3 covers 14 residues. This CDR3 reads CASSQEGAALPQHL. CDR3 sequence (DNA): TGCGCCAGCAGCCAAGAAGGGGCCGCTCTGCCCCAGCATCTT.

This clonotype was recorded at least ten times. The gene calls are TRBV12-3 or TRBV12-4 and TRBJ1-1; 10 nucleotides match TRBD1. CDR3 size: 15 residues. Trimming removed 6 bases from V and 7 bases from J; junction bases left unmatched: 11. CDR3 residues: CASRIPGQGSDEAFF. The CDR3 DNA reads TGTGCCAGCAGAATCCCGGGACAGGGGAGTGATGAAGCTTTCTTT.

This clonotype was recorded many times. V is TRBV19 and J is TRBJ2-6; no reliable D call. Germline V gene sequence: CDR1 LNHDA, CDR2 SQIVND (reference sequence). V dropped 3 bases and J dropped 7 bases, with 16 bases sitting between them. CDR3 length: 16 amino acids. CDR3 bases: TGTGCCAGTAGTATTGACGGATTTCTGGGAGCCAACGTCCTGACTTTC. The encoded protein is CASSIDGFLGANVLTF. Variable domain in full (rest from reference TRBV19 and TRBJ2-6): DGGITQSPKYLFRKEGQNVTLSCEQNLNHDAMYWYRQDPGQGLRLIYYSQIVNDFQKGDIAEGYSVSREKKESFPLTVTSAQKNPTAFYLCASSIDGFLGANVLTFGAGSRLTVL.

This clonotype has at least ten counts. The final CDR3 position lacks the conserved phenylalanine or tryptophan, pointing to a likely read error. This chain connects TRBV7-9 to TRBJ1-2; D is undetermined. Germline V gene lookup returns CDR1 SEHNR and CDR2 FQNEAQ (reference sequence). V lost 8 bases, J lost 6 bases, and 13 bases lay in between. The CDR3 covers 12 residues. The CDR3 DNA follows: TGTGCCAGCTCCTGGGAGGGTGATGGCTACACCCTC. Protein sequence: CASSWEGDGYTL.

This clonotype was seen at least ten times. V usage is TRBV5-1 and J usage is TRBJ1-5; 9 bases agree with TRBD1. Germline V gene sequence: CDR1 SGHRS, CDR2 YFSETQ. This CDR3 comprises 13 residues. J lost 7 bases, V lost 4 bases, and 3 bases had no gene match. The CDR3 here is CASSKGQGQPQHF. DNA of the CDR3: TGCGCCAGCAGCAAGGGACAGGGACAGCCCCAGCATTTT.

The sample holds many counts of this clonotype. V usage is TRBV4-1 and J usage is TRBJ2-5; 11 nucleotides align to TRBD2. Trimming cost V 6 bases and J 2 bases; bases outside gene matches: 5. Germline V gene sequence: CDR1 MGHRA, CDR2 YSYEKL. The CDR3 is made up of 15 amino acids. The CDR3 DNA sequence: TGCGCCAGCAGAGGGACTAGCGGACAACAAGAGACCCAGTACTTC. Translating gives CASRGTSGQQETQYF.

Ten or more counts support this clonotype. V gene TRBV9 combines with J gene TRBJ2-2; D is possibly TRBD1 or TRBD2 (5 bases each). V dropped 0 bases and J dropped 6 bases, with 9 bases sitting between them. CDR1 is SGDLS, CDR2 YYNGEE, per germline. The CDR3 is 14 amino acids. As DNA, the CDR3 is TGTGCCAGCAGCGTAGTTGGGACCCCCGGGGAGCTGTTTTTT. It is translated as CASSVVGTPGELFF.

This clonotype was recorded at least ten times. The genes are TRBV6-2 or TRBV6-3 and TRBJ2-7, with 13 positions matching TRBD2. This CDR3 has 16 residues. The germline CDR1 and CDR2 sequences are MNHEY and SVGEGT. V was pared by 8 bases and J by 4 bases, with 11 bases of the junction left unmatched. CDR3 amino acids: CASRQGTSGIRYEQYF. DNA of the CDR3: TGTGCCAGCCGTCAAGGGACTAGCGGGATTCGGTACGAGCAGTACTTC.

This clonotype has a count of ten or more. The chain carries TRBV24-1 and TRBJ2-2, with 7 bases that match TRBD2. The CDR3 runs 13 residues. Germline CDR1 is KGHDR and CDR2 is SFDVKD. The V segment lost 9 bases and the J segment 1 base; nucleotides outside the gene matches: 1. This CDR3 is CATGGGNTGELFF. In nucleotides, the CDR3 is TGTGCCACCGGGGGGGGGAACACCGGGGAGCTGTTTTTT.

At least ten counts were recorded for this clonotype. The J gene is TRBJ1-1, the V gene TRBV24-1; D gene unclear. The CDR3 extends over 14 amino acids. The ends were cut back, 3 bases at V and 1 base at J, with 8 bases in the middle. CDR1 KGHDR and CDR2 SFDVKD come from the germline V gene. The CDR3: CATSDASENTEAFF. The CDR3 DNA sequence: TGTGCCACCAGTGATGCTTCAGAGAACACTGAAGCTTTCTTT.

Details on this clonotype: A junction boundary mismatches the germline segment, possibly from a read error. This chain joins TRBV30 and TRBJ2-2, with D maybe TRBD2 (5 bases). The CDR3 has 13 amino acids. Looked up from germline, CDR1 is GTSNPN and CDR2 is SVGIG (reference sequence). CDR3 loop: CAWSGPNTGELSF. The CDR3 bases are TGTGCCTGGAGTGGACCGAACACCGGGGAGCTGTCTTTT. Drawing the rest from reference TRBV30 and TRBJ2-2, the complete variable domain is SQTIHQWPATLVQPVGSPLSLECTVEGTSNPNLYWYRQAAGRGLQLLFYSVGIGQISSEVPQNLSASRPQDRQFILSSKKLLLSDSGFYLCAWSGPNTGELSFGEGSRLTVL.